One and the same sample provided the 24 T cell receptor beta chains below, sequenced in a study of PD-L1 blockade in urothelial cancer. Some clones are missing from TCRdb's copy, which holds only in-frame ones; the method was immunoSEQ multiplex PCR. The sample holds approximately 65,000 clones, roughly 91% seen once. This sample comprised PBMCs, obtained around atezolizumab (anti-PD-L1) treatment. These receptors were taken from a man aged 60 to 75 with urothelial cancer.

The V gene is TRBV28, the J gene TRBJ1-5; D is unresolved. The CDR3 is 13 amino acids. The V gene's germline CDR1 is MDHEN and CDR2 SYDVKM. Trimming stripped 3 bases from V and 7 bases from J, with 10 bases between. The CDR3 DNA reads TGTGCCAGCAGTTTCTCGGAGCGACAGCCCCAGCATTTT. Translation: CASSFSERQPQHF.

This clone was seen a handful of times. The gene calls are TRBV28 and TRBJ1-2; 8 nucleotides line up with TRBD1. The CDR3 loop spans 14 amino acids. From germline, CDR1 is MDHEN and CDR2 SYDVKM. J gave up 8 bases and V 3 bases, and 8 bases lay outside the gene matches. The CDR3 is CASSFRDRSGGYTF. CDR3 in DNA: TGTGCCAGCAGTTTCAGGGACAGGTCTGGCGGCTACACCTTC.

The chain couples TRBV6-5 to TRBJ1-1; tentative D call: TRBD1 (5 bases). Germline CDR1 and CDR2: MNHEY and SVGAGI. V was cut by 5 bases and J by 3 bases, with 10 bases left in between. The CDR3 runs to 13 residues. The CDR3 DNA follows: TGTGCCAGCAGTAGGACCAGGGACACTGAAGCTTTCTTT. This encodes CASSRTRDTEAFF.

The chain employs TRBV7-8 and TRBJ2-7, with TRBD2 matching 10 bases. Per germline, CDR1 SGHVS and CDR2 FQNEAQ. After removal of 6 bases from V and 0 bases from J, the junction contained 17 bases not matched to a gene. The CDR3 loop spans 19 amino acids. The CDR3 reads CASSPRKAGGPLSSYEQYF. The CDR3, as DNA: TGTGCCAGCAGTCCCAGAAAAGCGGGGGGGCCCCTGAGCTCCTACGAGCAGTACTTC.

The genes are TRBV7-8 and TRBJ2-7; 11 positions match TRBD2. Germline loops: CDR1 SGHVS, CDR2 FQNEAQ. V was pared by 10 bases and J by 5 bases, with 13 bases of the junction left unmatched. The CDR3 is 15 amino acids. DNA for the CDR3: TGTGCCACACTAGCGGGAGCCACCTATTCCCACGAGCAGTACTTC. Protein sequence: CATLAGATYSHEQYF.

Only one count was recorded for this clone. The DNA for the CDR3 is TGTGCCAGCTCACCACCCGCTAGCGGGAGTTGGACAGATACGCAGTATTTT. Its translation: CASSPPASGSWTDTQYF. This sequence joins TRBV18 and TRBJ2-3, with TRBD2 matching 10 bases. V dropped 0 bases and J dropped 3; count of bases not matched to a gene: 6. The CDR3 has 17 residues. The germline V gene has CDR1 KGHSH and CDR2 LQKENI.

The chain joins TRBV6-1 to TRBJ1-3; weak D call: TRBD1 (6 bases). Trimming shortened V by 8 bases and J by 0 bases, and 8 bases separated the two germline ends. This CDR3 spans 13 amino acids. Germline V lookup: CDR1 MNHNS, CDR2 SASEGT. In DNA, the CDR3 is TGTGCCAGCTGGACAGTCTCTGGAAACACCATATATTTT. Its translation is CASWTVSGNTIYF.

V is TRBV9 and J is TRBJ1-1, with 7 bases matching TRBD1. This CDR3 contains 15 residues. CDR1 SGDLS and CDR2 YYNGEE come from the germline V gene. V lost 0 bases and J lost 2; bases outside the gene matches: 4. CDR3 nucleotides: TGTGCCAGCAGCGTAGTCTCAGGGGGTAACACTGAAGCTTTCTTT. Protein: CASSVVSGGNTEAFF.

The chain combines TRBV5-1 with TRBJ2-1, with D maybe TRBD2 (5 bases). The V end was cut by 4 bases, the J end by 5 bases, with 13 bases between. The CDR3 sequence is 14 residues long. Germline CDR1 SGHRS, CDR2 YFSETQ. CDR3 nucleotides: TGCGCCAGCAGCGATAGGACTGGCAACAATGAGCAGTTCTTC. As protein: CASSDRTGNNEQFF.

The chain combines TRBV7-8 with TRBJ2-2, with 8 bases that match TRBD1. CDR3 length: 15 residues. Looked up from germline, CDR1 is SGHVS and CDR2 is FQNEAQ. V lost 3 bases and J lost 5; bases outside the gene matches: 5. The DNA for the CDR3 is TGTGCCAGCAGCTTCCGGGACAGGTCAACCGGGGAGCTGTTTTTT. Translating it yields CASSFRDRSTGELFF.

The rearrangement uses TRBV7-9 and TRBJ1-4; TRBD1 matches at 9 bases. The CDR3 runs to 16 residues. V lost 5 bases to trimming and J lost 4 bases; unmatched junction nucleotides: 8. The germline V gene encodes CDR1 SEHNR and CDR2 FQNEAQ (reference sequence). The CDR3 reads CASSPGQGPRNEKLFF. CDR3 bases: TGTGCCAGCAGCCCCGGACAGGGGCCACGTAATGAAAAACTGTTTTTT.

The J gene is TRBJ2-1, the V gene TRBV5-4; 12 nucleotides match TRBD2. This CDR3 is built from 16 residues. V lost 5 bases, J lost 4 bases, and 7 bases stayed unmatched. Germline CDR1 is SGHNT and CDR2 is YYREEE (reference sequence). CDR3 sequence (DNA): TGTGCCAGCAGTTTGACTAGCGGGGGATTATACAATGAGCAGTTCTTC. Translating it yields CASSLTSGGLYNEQFF. The whole variable domain, filled in from reference TRBV5-4 and TRBJ2-1, reads ETGVTQSPTHLIKTRGQQVTLRCSSQSGHNTVSWYQQALGQGPQFIFQYYREEENGRGNFPPRFSGLQFPNYSSELNVNALELDDSALYLCASSLTSGGLYNEQFFGPGTRLTVL.

This chain joins TRBV6-1 and TRBJ2-3; 13 nucleotides agree with TRBD2. Looked up from germline, CDR1 is MNHNS and CDR2 is SASEGT. The CDR3 runs to 19 residues. V gave up 3 bases and J gave up 4 bases; unmatched junction bases: 13. The CDR3 nucleotides read TGTGCCAGCAGTGACAGACTAGCGGGGGGTCTCGTGTCTGCAGATACGCAGTATTTT. Residues: CASSDRLAGGLVSADTQYF.

This chain uses TRBV28 with TRBJ2-3; 9 bases fit TRBD1. Germline V gives CDR1 MDHEN, CDR2 SYDVKM. CDR3 length: 15 residues. Unmatched junction bases numbered 5, after V lost 4 bases and J lost 3 bases. For the CDR3, the DNA is TGTGCCAGCAGTTCCCCGGGGACAGGGACAGATACGCAGTATTTT. Translation gives CASSSPGTGTDTQYF.

The chain carries TRBV19 and TRBJ2-3; TRBD1 aligns across 9 bases. The CDR3 contains 15 residues. CDR1 is LNHDA, CDR2 SQIVND, per germline (reference sequence). Trimming took 5 bases from V and 0 from J; bases not matched to a gene: 3. The CDR3 loop is CASSEGQGSTDTQYF. The CDR3 region has the DNA TGTGCCAGTAGTGAGGGACAGGGCAGCACAGATACGCAGTATTTT.

The genes are TRBV2 and TRBJ2-4, with 10 positions matching TRBD1. V was clipped by 6 bases and J by 7 bases; unmatched bases: 6. Germline CDR1 and CDR2: SNHLY and FYNNEI. This CDR3 comprises 14 residues. Written as DNA, the CDR3 is TGTGCCAGCAGCGTGGGACAGGGGATGAACATTCAGTACTTC. Its translation is CASSVGQGMNIQYF.

The chain has TRBV29-1 and TRBJ1-1; 8 nucleotides align to TRBD1. This CDR3 has 16 amino acids. The V gene's germline CDR1 is SQVTM and CDR2 ANQGSEA. V was pared by 1 base and J by 3 bases, with 10 bases of the junction left unmatched. Here the CDR3 reads CSVEAPNRGTYTEAFF. Here the CDR3 DNA reads TGCAGCGTTGAAGCCCCAAACAGGGGGACGTACACTGAAGCTTTCTTT.

The rearrangement uses TRBV9 and TRBJ2-7; D remains unclear. The CDR3 has 12 amino acids. V lost 3 bases, J lost 2 bases, and 6 bases lay in between. Germline V gives CDR1 SGDLS, CDR2 YYNGEE. In DNA form, the CDR3 reads TGTGCCAGCAGCGGAGACACCTACGAGCAGTACTTC. It is translated as CASSGDTYEQYF.

CDR3 nucleotide sequence: TGTGCCAGCAGCCAAGCTGGGGCCAGAGGCGATGGCTACACCTTC. It encodes CASSQAGARGDGYTF. The chain recombines TRBV14 with TRBJ1-2, with D possibly matching TRBD1 (5 bases). V lost 1 base and J lost 6, with 15 bases in between. CDR3 length equals 15 residues. CDR1 and CDR2 from the germline V gene are SGHDN and FVKESK.

The chain has TRBV7-9 and TRBJ2-5; D might be TRBD1 (6 bases). Per the germline V gene, CDR1 is SEHNR and CDR2 is FQNEAQ (reference sequence). V shed 2 bases and J shed 5 bases, with 12 bases lying between them. The CDR3 is 14 amino acids. In nucleotides, the CDR3 is TGTGCCAGCAGCTTACCAACAGGGTGGGAGACCCAGTACTTC. Protein: CASSLPTGWETQYF.

J is TRBJ1-2 and V is TRBV9; D remains ambiguous. The V gene lost 4 bases and the J gene lost 13 bases, with 17 bases spanning the gap. This CDR3 is 12 amino acids long. Germline CDR1 reads SGDLS; CDR2 reads YYNGEE. CDR3 nucleotides: TGTGCCAGCAGCTTACCGTCTATATTTTGCACCTTC. Its protein product is CASSLPSIFCTF. The entire variable domain, with the rest obtained from reference TRBV9 and TRBJ1-2, is as follows: DSGVTQTPKHLITATGQRVTLRCSPRSGDLSVYWYQQSLDQGLQFLIQYYNGEERAKGNILERFSAQQFPDLHSELNLSSLELGDSALYFCASSLPSIFCTFGSGTRLTVV.

The genes are TRBV9 and TRBJ2-3; 7 bases align to TRBD2. V shed 2 bases, J shed 2 bases, and the junction held 2 bases outside the gene matches. The CDR3 consists of 14 residues. Germline V gene data show CDR1 as SGDLS and CDR2 as YYNGEE. The CDR3 here is CASSVRDYTDTQYF. The CDR3 DNA is TGTGCCAGCAGCGTGAGGGACTACACAGATACGCAGTATTTT. Filled out from reference TRBV9 and TRBJ2-3, the complete variable domain reads DSGVTQTPKHLITATGQRVTLRCSPRSGDLSVYWYQQSLDQGLQFLIQYYNGEERAKGNILERFSAQQFPDLHSELNLSSLELGDSALYFCASSVRDYTDTQYFGPGTRLTVL.

The CDR3 DNA is TGTGCCAGCAGCCGGGACAGGCAAGAGACCCAGTACTTC. Translating it yields CASSRDRQETQYF. The genes are TRBV2 and TRBJ2-5; the match to TRBD1 covers 8 bases. This CDR3 is built from 13 residues. V was clipped by 6 bases and J by 2 bases; unmatched bases: 2. Germline V gives CDR1 SNHLY, CDR2 FYNNEI.

This CDR3 reads CASSALVAGGYGYTF. DNA for the CDR3: TGTGCCAGCAGCGCCCTGGTGGCAGGGGGCTATGGCTACACCTTC. V and J are TRBV13 and TRBJ1-2; TRBD1 agrees at 7 bases. Trimming took 5 bases from V and 4 from J; bases not matched to a gene: 10. This CDR3 is built from 15 residues. Germline assignment: CDR1 PRHDT and CDR2 FYEKMQ (reference sequence).